What follows are 3 T cell receptor beta chains derived from one specimen sequenced in a study of Ad26.COV2.S vaccination and SARS-CoV-2 variants (dated by TCRdb to the early 2020s). The treatment or condition label, as the study defines it: 15 to 20 received Ad26.COV2.S at low or high dose, single or two shots; about 5 received placebo; per-sample allocation not given. For vaccine and placebo recipients, repertoires were sequenced using samples collected on day 63 after the first injection. Library generation was performed with the immunoSEQ multiplex PCR assay. Sourced from immuneACCESS, this table was stored by TCRdb with only in-frame sequences that have V and J called. A share of the clones is absent; for the studies checked, an unresolved V gene accounts for under half, and the remainder has no known explanation. The sample has 350,000 to 400,000 clones on record, approximately 90% of them singletons. The ten largest clones take up about 3.6% of the sample.

The sequences come from peripheral blood, collected in a trial of Ad26.COV2.S vaccine versus placebo. The source is a person aged 18-65 years who received the Ad26.COV2.S COVID-19 vaccine or a placebo.

About this clone: Other DNA sequences within the sample encode an identical CDR3. CDR3 nucleotide sequence: TGTGCCACCAGCAGAGACAGGTTGAACACCGGGGAGCTGTTTTTT. Translating gives CATSRDRLNTGELFF. The chain has TRBV15 and TRBJ2-2; no reliable D call. The CDR3 covers 15 residues. V was shortened by 0 bases and J by 1 base, with 6 bases between the two germline ends. CDR1 and CDR2 from the germline V gene are LNHNV and YYDKDF (reference sequence).

The chain links TRBV4-3 to TRBJ2-3, with 11 bases matching TRBD2. Germline CDR1 and CDR2: LGHNA and YSLEER. This CDR3 contains 19 residues. The junction had 9 bases not matched to a gene; V was cut back by 0 bases and J by 1 base. Here the CDR3 reads CASSQDRLAGRHGTDTQYF. The CDR3 DNA is TGCGCCAGCAGCCAAGACCGACTAGCGGGGAGGCATGGCACAGATACGCAGTATTTT.

The chain links TRBV6-2 or TRBV6-3 to TRBJ2-4; the D is unclear. The CDR3 consists of 14 residues. Germline assignment: CDR1 MNHEY and CDR2 SVGEGT. V shed 5 bases and J shed 0 bases, with 8 bases lying between them. CDR3 region: CASSPPLAKNIQYF. CDR3 nucleotide sequence: TGTGCCAGCAGTCCCCCGTTAGCCAAAAACATTCAGTACTTC.